This T cell receptor beta chain originates from a study of Ad26.COV2.S vaccination and SARS-CoV-2 variants. Study background: Into the muscle, Ad26.COV2.S was dosed once or twice, 56 days apart.

Treatment in this sample: around 19 received Ad26.COV2.S at low or high dose, single or two shots; roughly five received placebo; per-sample allocation not given. Samples analyzed were those drawn on day 63 after the first vaccine or placebo injection. The vaccine delivered Wuhan-strain SARS-CoV-2 spike through an Ad26 vector. Method: immunoSEQ multiplex PCR; TCRdb's copy keeps in-frame clones and lacks some. This repertoire shows 400,000 to 450,000 clones, about 90% found once; its top ten account for approximately 4.3%. Per the germline V gene, CDR1 is LNHDA and CDR2 is SQIVND (reference sequence). Trimming cost V 3 bases and J 4 bases; bases outside gene matches: 3. There are 14 residues in the CDR3. Study findings and constraints: While placebo recipients had lower spike-specific TCR breadth, vaccine recipients had more. Following vaccination, spike-specific CD8+ and CD4+ T cell responses reportedly exhibited substantial breadth.

Worth noting for this clone: The antigen remains unidentified.

This receptor was obtained from a person between 18 and 59 years old who received the Ad26.COV2.S COVID-19 vaccine or a placebo. The sample consisted of peripheral blood, taken in a trial of Ad26.COV2.S vaccine versus placebo. The genes are TRBV19 and TRBJ1-2; TRBD1 matches 9 bases. CDR3 sequence (DNA): TGTGCCAGTAGTATCACAGGGGGCTTCTATGGCTACACCTTC. This translates into CASSITGGFYGYTF. Full variable domain (missing parts from reference TRBV19 and TRBJ1-2): DGGITQSPKYLFRKEGQNVTLSCEQNLNHDAMYWYRQDPGQGLRLIYYSQIVNDFQKGDIAEGYSVSREKKESFPLTVTSAQKNPTAFYLCASSITGGFYGYTFGSGTRLTVV.